Shown below are 10 T cell receptor beta chains from a single sample sequenced in a study of blood T cells in healthy people across ages. A second PCR of 7 to 11 cycles used a sample-barcoded 5' primer and a J-beta primer mix. Via MiXCR, TCRdb re-called the 5' RACE reads, giving one row per CDR3 protein. The sample consists of over a million distinct CDR3 sequences, 42% of them appearing once. Source material: blood. The receptors here all came from a woman under 30 in good health.

This clonotype has a handful of counts. The V call is TRBV4-1, the J call TRBJ1-1; no definite D call. V was shortened by 0 bases and J by 4 bases, with 15 bases between the two germline ends. Germline values: CDR1 MGHRA, CDR2 YSYEKL. The CDR3 has 16 residues. The CDR3 protein is CASSQDEEPGSTEAFF. The CDR3 nucleotides read TGCGCCAGCAGCCAAGATGAGGAGCCAGGCAGCACTGAAGCTTTCTTT.

The rearrangement joins TRBV6-5 to TRBJ2-1; 7 bases line up with TRBD1. There are 17 residues in the CDR3. Germline assignment: CDR1 MNHEY and CDR2 SVGAGI. Losses at the gene ends were 6 bases for V and 2 bases for J; bases not matched to a gene: 13. The CDR3 here is CASSLRFPQGPYNEQFF. The CDR3 DNA reads as TGTGCCAGCAGCTTACGGTTCCCACAGGGGCCCTACAATGAGCAGTTCTTC.

V usage is TRBV7-6 and J usage is TRBJ2-1; D unclear. The CDR3 runs to 17 residues. The germline V gene encodes CDR1 SGHVS and CDR2 FNYEAQ. V was trimmed by 2 bases and J by 0 bases, leaving 14 bases between them. This CDR3 reads CASSLYTPESSYNEQFF. As DNA, the CDR3 is TGTGCCAGCAGCTTATACACACCAGAAAGCTCCTACAATGAGCAGTTCTTC.

This clonotype was seen only a few times. The rearrangement links TRBV15 to TRBJ2-2; 9 nucleotides line up with TRBD1. This CDR3 comprises 18 residues. Germline V gives CDR1 LNHNV, CDR2 YYDKDF (reference sequence). Losses at the gene ends were 4 bases for V and 1 base for J; bases not matched to a gene: 10. The CDR3 DNA reads as TGTGCCACCAGCAAAGGACAGGGGATAGGCTTGAACACCGGGGAGCTGTTTTTT. This translates into CATSKGQGIGLNTGELFF.

This clonotype has ten or more counts. This chain links TRBV7-6 with TRBJ2-1; TRBD2 matches at 12 bases. The trim removed 1 base at V and 7 bases at J, leaving 2 bases unmatched. CDR1 is SGHVS and CDR2 is FNYEAQ in the germline V gene. The length of the CDR3 is 15 residues. CDR3 amino acids: CASSLETSGSNEQFF. Here the CDR3 DNA reads TGTGCCAGCAGCTTAGAGACTAGCGGGAGTAATGAGCAGTTCTTC.

This chain uses TRBV6-2 or TRBV6-3 with TRBJ2-1; no clear D. CDR3 size: 15 residues. Trimming stripped 3 bases from V and 1 base from J, with 10 bases between. Germline CDR1 is MNHEY and CDR2 is SVGEGT. The CDR3 bases are TGTGCCAGCAGTTATGGTGGGGTATCCTACAATGAGCAGTTCTTC. It translates to CASSYGGVSYNEQFF.

The rearrangement joins TRBV18 to TRBJ1-1; TRBD1 is a possible D gene (5 bases). Looked up from germline, CDR1 is KGHSH and CDR2 is LQKENI. The V and J ends lost 2 bases and 6 bases respectively, with 13 bases between them. The length of the CDR3 is 14 residues. CDR3 coding DNA: TGTGCCAGCTCACCAGTAGATCGGGGGGCTGAAGCTTTCTTT. Translated: CASSPVDRGAEAFF. The full variable domain, with the rest looked up from reference TRBV18 and TRBJ1-1, is NAGVMQNPRHLVRRRGQEARLRCSPMKGHSHVYWYRQLPEEGLKFMVYLQKENIIDESGMPKERFSAEFPKEGPSILRIQQVVRGDSAAYFCASSPVDRGAEAFFGQGTRLTVV.

This clonotype was detected a few times. The V call is TRBV6-5, the J call TRBJ2-1, with 10 bases that match TRBD1. CDR1 and CDR2 (germline): MNHEY, SVGAGI. The CDR3 is made up of 15 amino acids. V shed 6 bases, J shed 5 bases, and the junction held 7 bases outside the gene matches. Written as DNA, the CDR3 is TGTGCCAGCAGCCGGGACAGGGGTCGAAACAATGAGCAGTTCTTC. Translation: CASSRDRGRNNEQFF.

This rearrangement joins TRBV12-3 or TRBV12-4 to TRBJ2-2, with a possible D match to TRBD1 (6 bases). The CDR3 is 17 residues long. The V and J ends lost 6 bases and 0 bases respectively, with 17 bases between them. The CDR3 is CASSQGLDSANTGELFF. CDR3 DNA sequence: TGTGCCAGCAGCCAAGGATTGGACAGCGCGAACACCGGGGAGCTGTTTTTT.

This chain links TRBV4-3 with TRBJ1-2; 7 bases map to TRBD1. The CDR3 has 16 amino acids. The V segment lost 0 bases and the J segment 7 bases; nucleotides outside the gene matches: 11. Germline CDR1 reads LGHNA; CDR2 reads YSLEER. The CDR3 here is CASSQDVTGPSLGYTF. CDR3 DNA: TGCGCCAGCAGCCAAGATGTGACAGGGCCTTCCCTTGGCTACACCTTC.